A single sample gave rise to the 29 T cell receptor beta chains below, sequenced in a study of CD8+ T cells in alopecia areata. Investigators isolated RNA and reverse transcribed it into cDNA to act as the sequencing template. Generated by immunoSEQ multiplex PCR, the TCRdb table keeps only in-frame clones and is missing some. The table includes about 210,000 clones, under 75% detected once. Treatment reported: oral pan-JAK inhibitor, 5-10 mg twice daily. Sequenced here: CD4+ T cells sorted from blood, sampled at week 4, from a patient treated with tofacitinib. The receptors stem from a human donor with alopecia areata.

The chain combines TRBV19 with TRBJ1-6, with D perhaps TRBD1 (5 bases). The CDR3 runs 14 residues. The V end lost 7 bases, the J end lost 5 bases, and 12 bases lay between the germline ends. From germline, CDR1 is LNHDA and CDR2 SQIVND (reference sequence). Written as DNA, the CDR3 is TGTGCCAGTAAGGAGCAGGGAAATAATTCACCCCTCCACTTT. Protein product: CASKEQGNNSPLHF. The full variable domain, with the rest looked up from reference TRBV19 and TRBJ1-6, is DGGITQSPKYLFRKEGQNVTLSCEQNLNHDAMYWYRQDPGQGLRLIYYSQIVNDFQKGDIAEGYSVSREKKESFPLTVTSAQKNPTAFYLCASKEQGNNSPLHFGNGTRLTVT.

This chain uses TRBV11-2 with TRBJ1-2; D is unclear. This CDR3 has 13 amino acids. Germline V gene lookup returns CDR1 SGHAT and CDR2 FQNNGV. V dropped 1 base and J dropped 7 bases, with 10 bases sitting between them. CDR3 region: CASSLVREGGYTF. In nucleotides, the CDR3 is TGTGCCAGCAGCTTAGTACGGGAGGGTGGCTACACCTTC.

This chain links TRBV29-1 with TRBJ2-1, with 12 bases that match TRBD1. Trimming at V came to 1 base and at J to 10 bases, leaving 14 bases not matched to a gene. Germline V gives CDR1 SQVTM, CDR2 ANQGSEA. The CDR3 consists of 17 residues. The CDR3 sequence is CSVEGRYRGQGAIEQFF. CDR3 DNA: TGCAGCGTTGAAGGTAGATATCGGGGACAGGGGGCCATCGAGCAGTTCTTC.

This chain connects TRBV29-1 to TRBJ1-2, with a tentative D call TRBD1 (5 bases). V lost 6 bases to trimming and J lost 7 bases, with 21 bases between them. The CDR3 is 14 residues long. Germline CDR1 reads SQVTM; CDR2 reads ANQGSEA. CDR3 sequence (DNA): TGCAGCGTCTACTCCGAGACGGGGGATCGTGGCTACACCTTC. The encoded protein is CSVYSETGDRGYTF.

This clone appeared many times. The rearrangement uses TRBV7-2 and TRBJ1-5; D remains unclear. This CDR3 comprises 13 residues. Germline V gene lookup returns CDR1 SGHTA and CDR2 FQGNSA. The V gene lost 7 bases and the J gene lost 6 bases, with 13 bases spanning the gap. In nucleotides, the CDR3 is TGTGCCAGCAATCTAGGTTTCGGTCAGCCCCAGCATTTT. Protein: CASNLGFGQPQHF.

This sequence joins TRBV19 and TRBJ1-2, with D possibly being TRBD1 (5 bases). The CDR3 runs to 14 residues. The ends were cut back, 5 bases at V and 7 bases at J, with 17 bases in the middle. Germline values: CDR1 LNHDA, CDR2 SQIVND (reference sequence). The CDR3 is CASSPQGGLSGYTF. The CDR3 DNA is TGTGCCAGTAGTCCCCAGGGAGGTCTAAGTGGCTACACCTTC.

This clone was observed a handful of times. In DNA form, the CDR3 reads TGTGCCAGCAGCCTCCAGATCTCTGGGGCCAACGTCCTGACTTTC. It is translated as CASSLQISGANVLTF. The genes are TRBV6-1 and TRBJ2-6; the D is unclear. The V end lost 6 bases, the J end lost 0 bases, and 9 bases lay between the germline ends. The germline gives CDR1 MNHNS, CDR2 SASEGT. The CDR3 has 15 residues.

The chain recombines TRBV9 with TRBJ2-5; 8 nucleotides agree with TRBD1. CDR1 and CDR2 (germline): SGDLS, YYNGEE. V lost 4 bases, J lost 4 bases, and 6 bases stayed unmatched. The CDR3 is 14 residues long. The CDR3 region is CASSFRTGRETQYF. As DNA, the CDR3 is TGTGCCAGCAGCTTCCGGACAGGGCGAGAGACCCAGTACTTC.

There are a few counts of this clone. Other nucleotide sequences from this sample produce the same CDR3. This chain connects TRBV2 to TRBJ1-2; D is unresolved. The germline V gene encodes CDR1 SNHLY and CDR2 FYNNEI. V was clipped by 2 bases and J by 2 bases, with 0 bases between them. This CDR3 contains 11 residues. In DNA, the CDR3 is TGTGCCAGCAGTGAAAACTATGGCTACACCTTC. Translating it yields CASSENYGYTF.

V is TRBV4-3 and J is TRBJ2-3; D perhaps matches TRBD1 (5 bases). The CDR3 extends over 15 amino acids. Trimming stripped 0 bases from V and 2 bases from J, with 9 bases between. Germline lookup yields CDR1 LGHNA and CDR2 YSLEER. CDR3 nucleotides: TGCGCCAGCAGCCAAGATAGGGGCTACACAGATACGCAGTATTTT. Translated, it gives CASSQDRGYTDTQYF.

V is TRBV14 and J is TRBJ1-1; D may be TRBD1 (6 bases). Germline V CDR1 and CDR2: SGHDN, FVKESK. The CDR3 sequence is 13 residues long. Deletions cut 8 bases from V and 4 bases from J, with 14 bases between. The CDR3 DNA reads as TGTGCCAGCCATCCTACAGGGCTCACTGAAGCTTTCTTT. This translates into CASHPTGLTEAFF.

This clone has a handful of counts. The J gene is TRBJ2-7, the V gene TRBV6-1; TRBD1 agrees at 7 bases. The CDR3 covers 14 residues. V lost 7 bases to trimming and J lost 3 bases; unmatched junction nucleotides: 9. Germline-derived CDR1 and CDR2 are MNHNS and SASEGT. Here the CDR3 DNA reads TGTGCCAGCATTAACAGGGGCCTTAACTACGAGCAGTACTTC. Translating it yields CASINRGLNYEQYF.

This clone was observed a few times. Other DNA variants within this sample encode the same CDR3. The CDR3 here is CASSLGGNTGELFF. The CDR3 DNA reads TGCGCCAGCAGCTTAGGGGGAAACACCGGGGAGCTGTTTTTT. This chain joins TRBV5-1 and TRBJ2-2; D perhaps matches TRBD1 (6 bases). The CDR3 has 14 amino acids. Germline loops: CDR1 SGHRS, CDR2 YFSETQ. The V end lost 2 bases, the J end lost 2 bases, and 7 bases lay between the germline ends.

The chain recombines TRBV9 with TRBJ2-3; D is uncertain. V lost 0 bases and J lost 0, with 8 bases in between. Germline-derived CDR1 and CDR2 are SGDLS and YYNGEE. The CDR3 has 15 residues. The CDR3 bases are TGTGCCAGCAGCGTAGGCAGCTTTAGCACAGATACGCAGTATTTT. It encodes CASSVGSFSTDTQYF.

The V gene is TRBV7-2, the J gene TRBJ1-2; D gene unclear. The ends were cut back, 4 bases at V and 6 bases at J, with 12 bases in the middle. The CDR3 length is 13 residues. CDR1 SGHTA and CDR2 FQGNSA come from the germline V gene. The CDR3 here is CASSSLGRNGYTF. CDR3 DNA sequence: TGTGCCAGCAGCTCATTAGGACGAAATGGCTACACCTTC.

The chain has TRBV29-1 and TRBJ1-5; D may be TRBD1 (5 bases). CDR3 size: 12 residues. Germline V lookup: CDR1 SQVTM, CDR2 ANQGSEA. Trimming shortened V by 4 bases and J by 4 bases, and 8 bases separated the two germline ends. CDR3 region: CSVGAGNQPQHF. CDR3 in DNA: TGCAGCGTTGGGGCAGGGAATCAGCCCCAGCATTTT.

This clone showed up just once. The chain is built from TRBV5-6 and TRBJ2-1; TRBD2 might be the D (6 bases). Germline V lookup: CDR1 SGHDT, CDR2 YYEEEE. The CDR3 sequence is 14 residues long. Deletions cut 3 bases from V and 8 bases from J, with 15 bases between. The CDR3 nucleotides read TGTGCCAGCAGCTCTACCGGGACTGACGATGAGCAGTTCTTC. This translates into CASSSTGTDDEQFF.

The chain has TRBV7-3 and TRBJ2-7; D not certain. V shed 0 bases and J shed 0 bases, with 9 bases lying between them. This CDR3 is built from 15 residues. Germline CDR1 and CDR2: SGHTA and FQGTGA. For the CDR3, the DNA is TGTGCCAGCAGCTTAACTAATGGACCCTCCTACGAGCAGTACTTC. Protein: CASSLTNGPSYEQYF.

The J gene is TRBJ2-2, the V gene TRBV7-9; D is ambiguous. The length of the CDR3 is 15 residues. Germline lookup yields CDR1 SEHNR and CDR2 FQNEAQ (reference sequence). V lost 5 bases to trimming and J lost 5 bases, with 15 bases between them. For the CDR3, the DNA is TGTGCCAGCAGCCCTCCGTTAATTAGAACCGGGGAGCTGTTTTTT. It encodes CASSPPLIRTGELFF.

At least ten counts were recorded for this clone. CDR3: CASSAGLADTDTQYF. The CDR3 DNA reads as TGTGCCAGCAGTGCGGGACTAGCGGACACAGATACGCAGTATTTT. The V call is TRBV11-1, the J call TRBJ2-3, with 11 positions matching TRBD2. The CDR3 runs 15 residues. V lost 6 bases, J lost 2 bases, and 4 bases stayed unmatched. Per germline, CDR1 SGHAT and CDR2 FQDESV (reference sequence).

The chain employs TRBV27 and TRBJ1-4; a weak D match, TRBD1 (5 bases). The CDR3 has 15 residues. Germline V gene data show CDR1 as MNHEY and CDR2 as SMNVEV (reference sequence). V was clipped by 6 bases and J by 3 bases, with 14 bases between them. CDR3 sequence: CASRSGGGPNEKLFF. The DNA of the CDR3 is TGTGCCAGCAGATCCGGTGGGGGACCTAATGAAAAACTGTTTTTT.

This rearrangement joins TRBV5-4 to TRBJ2-3, with no clear D. This CDR3 contains 14 residues. Trimming pared 1 base from V and 0 bases from J, leaving 6 bases between. Germline V gene data show CDR1 as SGHNT and CDR2 as YYREEE (reference sequence). The CDR3: CASSLTTSTDTQYF. CDR3 DNA: TGTGCCAGCAGCTTGACGACCAGCACAGATACGCAGTATTTT. Combining the CDR3 with reference TRBV5-4 and TRBJ2-3 gives the whole variable domain ETGVTQSPTHLIKTRGQQVTLRCSSQSGHNTVSWYQQALGQGPQFIFQYYREEENGRGNFPPRFSGLQFPNYSSELNVNALELDDSALYLCASSLTTSTDTQYFGPGTRLTVL.

V is TRBV5-6 and J is TRBJ2-1; 9 bases are a match to TRBD1. The CDR3 runs to 15 residues. Germline trimming cut 5 bases from V and 3 bases from J; bases unmatched to any gene: 6. The germline V gene encodes CDR1 SGHDT and CDR2 YYEEEE. CDR3 protein: CASRWTGEDYNEQFF. CDR3 nucleotide sequence: TGTGCCAGCAGGTGGACAGGGGAGGACTACAATGAGCAGTTCTTC. The whole variable domain, filled in from reference TRBV5-6 and TRBJ2-1, reads DAGVTQSPTHLIKTRGQQVTLRCSPKSGHDTVSWYQQALGQGPQFIFQYYEEEERQRGNFPDRFSGHQFPNYSSELNVNALLLGDSALYLCASRWTGEDYNEQFFGPGTRLTVL.

The chain couples TRBV30 to TRBJ2-3; TRBD1 aligns across 10 bases. The CDR3 sequence is 13 residues long. The V gene end was trimmed by 1 base and the J gene end by 14 bases; junction bases not matched to a gene: 9. Germline-derived CDR1 and CDR2 are GTSNPN and SVGIG (reference sequence). The CDR3 nucleotides read TGTGCCTGGAGTGGGGGGACAGGGGTCTTTTCGTATTTT. Protein: CAWSGGTGVFSYF.

J is TRBJ2-4 and V is TRBV29-1; 8 bases fit TRBD1. Per germline, CDR1 SQVTM and CDR2 ANQGSEA. The CDR3 length is 12 residues. Losses at the gene ends were 7 bases for V and 4 bases for J; bases not matched to a gene: 3. The CDR3 reads CSGRQGKNIQYF. The CDR3 DNA sequence: TGCAGCGGACGACAGGGGAAAAACATTCAGTACTTC.

This rearrangement joins TRBV29-1 to TRBJ2-1, with 9 positions matching TRBD1. Germline V lookup: CDR1 SQVTM, CDR2 ANQGSEA. The CDR3 runs 16 residues. Unmatched junction bases numbered 7, after V lost 0 bases and J lost 4 bases. CDR3: CSVEDGWGQGYNEQFF. The CDR3 region has the DNA TGCAGCGTTGAAGATGGGTGGGGACAGGGATACAATGAGCAGTTCTTC.

The J gene is TRBJ1-2, the V gene TRBV29-1; D unclear. Germline CDR1 is SQVTM and CDR2 is ANQGSEA. There are 13 residues in the CDR3. Trimming cost V 3 bases and J 8 bases, with 16 bases left between them. The CDR3 loop is CSVERSGSGGYTF. Written as DNA, the CDR3 is TGCAGCGTTGAGAGAAGTGGTTCGGGAGGCTACACCTTC. The variable domain in full, completed from reference TRBV29-1 and TRBJ1-2, reads SAVISQKPSRDICQRGTSLTIQCQVDSQVTMMFWYRQQPGQSLTLIATANQGSEATYESGFVIDKFPISRPNLTFSTLTVSNMSPEDSSIYLCSVERSGSGGYTFGSGTRLTVV.

This clone was seen repeatedly, ten times or more. The chain is built from TRBV25-1 and TRBJ2-7; no reliable D call. CDR1 and CDR2 (germline): MGHDK, SYGVNS. The CDR3 runs to 11 residues. Trimming stripped 4 bases from V and 4 bases from J, with 5 bases between. Written as DNA, the CDR3 is TGTGCCAGCAGTGCAAAATACGAGCAGTACTTC. Translated, it gives CASSAKYEQYF.

This clone has a handful of counts. V is TRBV19 and J is TRBJ1-5, with D perhaps TRBD1 (5 bases). Germline values: CDR1 LNHDA, CDR2 SQIVND (reference sequence). The CDR3 loop spans 11 amino acids. V lost 5 bases to trimming and J lost 7 bases, with 6 bases between them. DNA of the CDR3: TGTGCCAGTAGTGGGGGGCAGCCCCAGCATTTT. Protein product: CASSGGQPQHF.